This is a list of T cell receptor beta chains from one sample in a study of metastatic and nonmetastatic thyroid tumors. Using MiXCR, TCRdb reanalyzed the PCR reads. The table lists tens of thousands of clones, 15% to 20% of them singletons, with approximately 20% in the top ten. The sample was blood. These receptors originate from a female donor with papillary thyroid cancer or a benign thyroid nodule (not recorded which). Some clones in this sample may be carry-over from other donors' samples. Both conserved end residues are part of each CDR3. The order of the fields is CDR3 DNA, CDR3 protein, clone size, V gene, D gene, J gene. The D gene is left open where the match is weak. For some rows the clone size is stated as once, few or many, or as a class when expanded; others skip it.

CDR3 DNA: TGTGCCAGCAGTGGTAGCAATCAGCCCCAGCATTTT
CDR3 protein: CASSGSNQPQHF
clone size: many
V gene: TRBV7-2
D gene: -
J gene: TRBJ1-5

CDR3 DNA: TGTGCCAGCAGTTACGCCAGGAACACCGGGGAGCTGTTTTTT
CDR3 protein: CASSYARNTGELFF
clone size: -
V gene: TRBV6-5
D gene: -
J gene: TRBJ2-2

CDR3 DNA: TGTGCCAGCACCTTTTCACAAGAGACCCAGTACTTC
CDR3 protein: CASTFSQETQYF
clone size: many
V gene: TRBV7-9
D gene: -
J gene: TRBJ2-5

CDR3 DNA: TGTGCCTGGAGTTCGGACGGGGGCACTGAAGCTTTCTTT
CDR3 protein: CAWSSDGGTEAFF
clone size: -
V gene: TRBV30
D gene: -
J gene: TRBJ1-1

CDR3 DNA: TGCGCCAGCAAGGTAGCGGGAGGAGATACGCAGTATTTT
CDR3 protein: CASKVAGGDTQYF
clone size: few
V gene: TRBV10-2
D gene: TRBD2
J gene: TRBJ2-3

CDR3 DNA: TGTGCCAGCAGTTCTTATAACTATGGCTACACCTTC
CDR3 protein: CASSSYNYGYTF
clone size: many
V gene: TRBV6-2/TRBV6-3
D gene: -
J gene: TRBJ1-2

CDR3 DNA: TGTGCCAGCAGTTACCCAGGATTCTATAATTCACCCCTCCACTTT
CDR3 protein: CASSYPGFYNSPLHF
clone size: medium-sized
V gene: TRBV6-6
D gene: -
J gene: TRBJ1-6

CDR3 DNA: TGTGCCAGCAGCTGCAGCGGAGGCGGGTGCGAGCAGTACTTC
CDR3 protein: CASSCSGGGCEQYF
clone size: -
V gene: TRBV11-2
D gene: -
J gene: TRBJ2-7

CDR3 DNA: TGTGCCAGCAGCTTTCCTCGGGGACTAGCGGGTACCTACGAGCAGTACTTC
CDR3 protein: CASSFPRGLAGTYEQYF
clone size: -
V gene: TRBV11-2
D gene: TRBD2
J gene: TRBJ2-7

CDR3 DNA: TGTGCCAGCAGCCAAGAGGCGGGCAGTGGAGCGGGTGGCTACACCTTC
CDR3 protein: CASSQEAGSGAGGYTF
clone size: -
V gene: TRBV4-2
D gene: -
J gene: TRBJ1-2

CDR3 DNA: TGCGCCAGCAGCCTAGGACTAGCGGGGGGTTCCTACGAGCAGTACTTC
CDR3 protein: CASSLGLAGGSYEQYF
clone size: many
V gene: TRBV4-1
D gene: TRBD2
J gene: TRBJ2-7

CDR3 DNA: TGTGCCAGCAGCGTAGGTGGTGGATTAGAGGGGAATCAGCCCCAGCATTTT
CDR3 protein: CASSVGGGLEGNQPQHF
clone size: many
V gene: TRBV9
D gene: -
J gene: TRBJ1-5

CDR3 DNA: TGTGCCAGCAGTGGACGACAGGGAGGTTTTGAGACCCAGTACTTC
CDR3 protein: CASSGRQGGFETQYF
clone size: medium-sized
V gene: TRBV6-1
D gene: -
J gene: TRBJ2-5

CDR3 DNA: TGTGCCAGCAGGACCGACGGATCCAAGACCTTCAACACCGGGGAGCTGTTTTTT
CDR3 protein: CASRTDGSKTFNTGELFF
clone size: -
V gene: TRBV28
D gene: -
J gene: TRBJ2-2

CDR3 DNA: TGTACCAGCAGGGACAGGGGGCAGGGAGATACGCGGTATTTT
CDR3 protein: CTSRDRGQGDTRYF
clone size: few
V gene: TRBV6-1
D gene: TRBD1
J gene: TRBJ2-3

CDR3 DNA: TGTGCCAGCAGCGCTCGGACTAGCACAGATACGCAGTATTTT
CDR3 protein: CASSARTSTDTQYF
clone size: many
V gene: TRBV7-2
D gene: -
J gene: TRBJ2-3

CDR3 DNA: TGTGCCAGCAGCCAAGATCGGGCCGGAGAGCAGTACTTC
CDR3 protein: CASSQDRAGEQYF
clone size: many
V gene: TRBV3-1
D gene: -
J gene: TRBJ2-7

CDR3 DNA: TGTGCCAGCAGTTACTTACAGGGGGCGAACTACGAGCAGTACTTC
CDR3 protein: CASSYLQGANYEQYF
clone size: many
V gene: TRBV6-5
D gene: TRBD1
J gene: TRBJ2-7

CDR3 DNA: TGCGCCAGCAGCTCCGGGACAGGGAACACCGGGGAGCTGTTTTTT
CDR3 protein: CASSSGTGNTGELFF
clone size: many
V gene: TRBV5-1
D gene: TRBD1
J gene: TRBJ2-2

CDR3 DNA: TGCGCCAGCAGCCAGACTACGGGAAACACCATATATTTT
CDR3 protein: CASSQTTGNTIYF
clone size: many
V gene: TRBV4-1
D gene: -
J gene: TRBJ1-3

CDR3 DNA: TGTGCCAGCAGTGAATTCGGCAGGGATGACACAGATACGCAGTATTTT
CDR3 protein: CASSEFGRDDTDTQYF
clone size: many
V gene: TRBV25-1
D gene: -
J gene: TRBJ2-3

CDR3 DNA: TGTGCCAGCAAGGACCGGCAGGAGACTGAAGCTTTCTTT
CDR3 protein: CASKDRQETEAFF
clone size: -
V gene: TRBV2
D gene: -
J gene: TRBJ1-1

CDR3 DNA: TGTGCCAGCAGGGGGGGAATGGACAGGACCCTCTCCTACGAGCAGTACTTC
CDR3 protein: CASRGGMDRTLSYEQYF
clone size: few
V gene: TRBV2
D gene: -
J gene: TRBJ2-7

CDR3 DNA: TGTGCCAGCAGCCCCGAAGCGGTGAGCTCCTACAATGAGCAGTTCTTC
CDR3 protein: CASSPEAVSSYNEQFF
clone size: many
V gene: TRBV7-9
D gene: -
J gene: TRBJ2-1

CDR3 DNA: TGTGCTAGTGGTTTCCAGACAGACCATGGCTACACCTTC
CDR3 protein: CASGFQTDHGYTF
clone size: many
V gene: TRBV12-5
D gene: -
J gene: TRBJ1-2

CDR3 DNA: TGTGCCACCCGGCTCGACGGAGTGGTCACTGAAGCTTTCTTT
CDR3 protein: CATRLDGVVTEAFF
clone size: many
V gene: TRBV27
D gene: -
J gene: TRBJ1-1

CDR3 DNA: TGTGCCAGCAGCTTCACGTTAGATCAGCCCCAGCATTTT
CDR3 protein: CASSFTLDQPQHF
clone size: many
V gene: TRBV7-3
D gene: -
J gene: TRBJ1-5

CDR3 DNA: TGTGCCAGTAGTATAGACCTATACGGCTCTGGAAACACCATATATTTT
CDR3 protein: CASSIDLYGSGNTIYF
clone size: many
V gene: TRBV19
D gene: -
J gene: TRBJ1-3

CDR3 DNA: TGTGCCAGCAGCTCCCCGGGGAATGAGCAGTTCTTC
CDR3 protein: CASSSPGNEQFF
clone size: many
V gene: TRBV5-4
D gene: -
J gene: TRBJ2-1

CDR3 DNA: TGCAGTGCGGAACAGGGATCTAATAGCCAGCCCCAGCATTTT
CDR3 protein: CSAEQGSNSQPQHF
clone size: once
V gene: TRBV20-1
D gene: -
J gene: TRBJ1-5

CDR3 DNA: TGTGCCAGTAGTAATAGGGGTCTTAACGAGCAATACTTC
CDR3 protein: CASSNRGLNEQYF
clone size: -
V gene: TRBV19
D gene: -
J gene: TRBJ2-7

CDR3 DNA: TGTGCCAGCACCTCAGCAGGGGAGGGGACCCAGTACTTC
CDR3 protein: CASTSAGEGTQYF
clone size: many
V gene: TRBV6-1
D gene: -
J gene: TRBJ2-5

CDR3 DNA: TGTGCCAGCAGACGGGACAGGTTGGGTGGCTACACCTTC
CDR3 protein: CASRRDRLGGYTF
clone size: -
V gene: TRBV6-2/TRBV6-3
D gene: TRBD1
J gene: TRBJ1-2

CDR3 DNA: TGCGCCAGCAGCCAAGGTACAGGCTCGGAGAACTATGGCTACACCTTC
CDR3 protein: CASSQGTGSENYGYTF
clone size: many
V gene: TRBV4-3
D gene: -
J gene: TRBJ1-2

CDR3 DNA: TGTGCCAGCAGCTTAGCGAGTAGCGGGTATACGCAGTATTTT
CDR3 protein: CASSLASSGYTQYF
clone size: -
V gene: TRBV11-3
D gene: TRBD2
J gene: TRBJ2-3

CDR3 DNA: TGTGCCAGCCAGACAGGGGGCGTCAGAAAGACCCAGTACTTC
CDR3 protein: CASQTGGVRKTQYF
clone size: many
V gene: TRBV6-2/TRBV6-3
D gene: TRBD1
J gene: TRBJ2-5

CDR3 DNA: TGCGCCAGCAGCTTGTCTAGCGGGTACACCGGGGAGCTGTTTTTT
CDR3 protein: CASSLSSGYTGELFF
clone size: -
V gene: TRBV5-1
D gene: TRBD2
J gene: TRBJ2-2

CDR3 DNA: TGTGCCAGCACCTCCAGACACCCTCCGGGAGCAATCACCGGGGAGCTGTTTTTT
CDR3 protein: CASTSRHPPGAITGELFF
clone size: -
V gene: TRBV11-2
D gene: -
J gene: TRBJ2-2

CDR3 DNA: TGTGCCAGCAGCCGACAGTACGAGCAGTACTTC
CDR3 protein: CASSRQYEQYF
clone size: many
V gene: TRBV5-6
D gene: -
J gene: TRBJ2-7

CDR3 DNA: TGTGCCAGCAGCGCCCCAGCGGGGGGGCTTGAGACCCAGTACTTC
CDR3 protein: CASSAPAGGLETQYF
clone size: many
V gene: TRBV7-2
D gene: TRBD2
J gene: TRBJ2-5

CDR3 DNA: TGTGCCAGCATCTACGTCAATGAGCAGTTCTTC
CDR3 protein: CASIYVNEQFF
clone size: -
V gene: TRBV5-4
D gene: -
J gene: TRBJ2-1

CDR3 DNA: TGTGCCAGCACCCATCGTGGGTCCAATCAGCCCCAGCATTTT
CDR3 protein: CASTHRGSNQPQHF
clone size: few
V gene: TRBV6-2/TRBV6-3
D gene: -
J gene: TRBJ1-5

CDR3 DNA: TGTGCCAGCAGTACTATGACTAGCGGGATCGTCCAAGAGACCCAGTACTTC
CDR3 protein: CASSTMTSGIVQETQYF
clone size: few
V gene: TRBV6-2/TRBV6-3
D gene: TRBD2
J gene: TRBJ2-5

CDR3 DNA: TGTGCCATCAGTGAGTCGACCCAGGCCTACGAGCAGTACTTC
CDR3 protein: CAISESTQAYEQYF
clone size: medium-sized
V gene: TRBV10-3
D gene: -
J gene: TRBJ2-7

CDR3 DNA: TGTGCCAGCAGCTTAGAAGGCCACAGCGAAGCTTTCTTT
CDR3 protein: CASSLEGHSEAFF
clone size: few
V gene: TRBV7-9
D gene: -
J gene: TRBJ1-1

CDR3 DNA: TGTGCCAGCAGCTTACCGGGACAGTTATACAATGAGCAGTTCTTC
CDR3 protein: CASSLPGQLYNEQFF
clone size: many
V gene: TRBV11-1
D gene: TRBD1
J gene: TRBJ2-1

CDR3 DNA: TGTGCCAGCAGTGAAGGGGCAGGGGAAGGGGAAAAACTGTTTTTT
CDR3 protein: CASSEGAGEGEKLFF
clone size: many
V gene: TRBV6-1
D gene: -
J gene: TRBJ1-4

CDR3 DNA: TGTGCCAGCAGTGACTCTTGGGACCATGGCTACACCTTC
CDR3 protein: CASSDSWDHGYTF
clone size: -
V gene: TRBV6-4
D gene: -
J gene: TRBJ1-2

CDR3 DNA: TGTGCCTGGAGTGTTCCCGGGACAGAGGGGACTGAAGCTTTCTTT
CDR3 protein: CAWSVPGTEGTEAFF
clone size: -
V gene: TRBV30
D gene: TRBD1
J gene: TRBJ1-1

CDR3 DNA: TGCAGTGCCCCCTCCCCACGACGGGTAGGGACAGATACGCAGTATTTT
CDR3 protein: CSAPSPRRVGTDTQYF
clone size: -
V gene: TRBV20-1
D gene: -
J gene: TRBJ2-3

CDR3 DNA: TGTGCCAGCAGCTTGCCGGGGACTGATACGCAGTATTTT
CDR3 protein: CASSLPGTDTQYF
clone size: many
V gene: TRBV5-6
D gene: -
J gene: TRBJ2-3

CDR3 DNA: TGTGCCAGCAGATCTAAGGGCCCCACCTACGAGCAGTACTTC
CDR3 protein: CASRSKGPTYEQYF
clone size: -
V gene: TRBV12-3/TRBV12-4
D gene: -
J gene: TRBJ2-7

CDR3 DNA: TGCAGCGTTGCTGAGGGGGCCACCGGCTATGGCTACACCTTC
CDR3 protein: CSVAEGATGYGYTF
clone size: few
V gene: TRBV29-1
D gene: TRBD1
J gene: TRBJ1-2

CDR3 DNA: TGCAGCGTTGAAGGGCAGGCCACTGAAGCTTTCTTT
CDR3 protein: CSVEGQATEAFF
clone size: many
V gene: TRBV29-1
D gene: -
J gene: TRBJ1-1

CDR3 DNA: TGCAGTGCTGGTGGACTCCATAACACCGGGGAGCTGTTTTTT
CDR3 protein: CSAGGLHNTGELFF
clone size: -
V gene: TRBV20-1
D gene: -
J gene: TRBJ2-2

CDR3 DNA: TGTGCCAGCAGCCAAGAACGGGACAGCGGGCACTCTGGAAACACCATATATTTT
CDR3 protein: CASSQERDSGHSGNTIYF
clone size: -
V gene: TRBV4-2
D gene: TRBD1
J gene: TRBJ1-3

CDR3 DNA: TGTGCCAGCAGCCTCCAGGGGGGAGGGTATGGCTACACCTTC
CDR3 protein: CASSLQGGGYGYTF
clone size: many
V gene: TRBV4-2
D gene: TRBD1
J gene: TRBJ1-2

CDR3 DNA: TGCAGTGCCATGGGACGGCGACTAGCAAGCAATCAGCCCCAGCATTTT
CDR3 protein: CSAMGRRLASNQPQHF
clone size: -
V gene: TRBV20-1
D gene: -
J gene: TRBJ1-5

CDR3 DNA: TGTGCCAGCAGCTGGGACAGGGGGCTTACTGAAGCTTTCTTT
CDR3 protein: CASSWDRGLTEAFF
clone size: many
V gene: TRBV5-6
D gene: TRBD1
J gene: TRBJ1-1

CDR3 DNA: TGTGCCAGCAGTTACGCGAATGGGGGGAATGAAAAACTGTTTTTT
CDR3 protein: CASSYANGGNEKLFF
clone size: many
V gene: TRBV6-6
D gene: -
J gene: TRBJ1-4